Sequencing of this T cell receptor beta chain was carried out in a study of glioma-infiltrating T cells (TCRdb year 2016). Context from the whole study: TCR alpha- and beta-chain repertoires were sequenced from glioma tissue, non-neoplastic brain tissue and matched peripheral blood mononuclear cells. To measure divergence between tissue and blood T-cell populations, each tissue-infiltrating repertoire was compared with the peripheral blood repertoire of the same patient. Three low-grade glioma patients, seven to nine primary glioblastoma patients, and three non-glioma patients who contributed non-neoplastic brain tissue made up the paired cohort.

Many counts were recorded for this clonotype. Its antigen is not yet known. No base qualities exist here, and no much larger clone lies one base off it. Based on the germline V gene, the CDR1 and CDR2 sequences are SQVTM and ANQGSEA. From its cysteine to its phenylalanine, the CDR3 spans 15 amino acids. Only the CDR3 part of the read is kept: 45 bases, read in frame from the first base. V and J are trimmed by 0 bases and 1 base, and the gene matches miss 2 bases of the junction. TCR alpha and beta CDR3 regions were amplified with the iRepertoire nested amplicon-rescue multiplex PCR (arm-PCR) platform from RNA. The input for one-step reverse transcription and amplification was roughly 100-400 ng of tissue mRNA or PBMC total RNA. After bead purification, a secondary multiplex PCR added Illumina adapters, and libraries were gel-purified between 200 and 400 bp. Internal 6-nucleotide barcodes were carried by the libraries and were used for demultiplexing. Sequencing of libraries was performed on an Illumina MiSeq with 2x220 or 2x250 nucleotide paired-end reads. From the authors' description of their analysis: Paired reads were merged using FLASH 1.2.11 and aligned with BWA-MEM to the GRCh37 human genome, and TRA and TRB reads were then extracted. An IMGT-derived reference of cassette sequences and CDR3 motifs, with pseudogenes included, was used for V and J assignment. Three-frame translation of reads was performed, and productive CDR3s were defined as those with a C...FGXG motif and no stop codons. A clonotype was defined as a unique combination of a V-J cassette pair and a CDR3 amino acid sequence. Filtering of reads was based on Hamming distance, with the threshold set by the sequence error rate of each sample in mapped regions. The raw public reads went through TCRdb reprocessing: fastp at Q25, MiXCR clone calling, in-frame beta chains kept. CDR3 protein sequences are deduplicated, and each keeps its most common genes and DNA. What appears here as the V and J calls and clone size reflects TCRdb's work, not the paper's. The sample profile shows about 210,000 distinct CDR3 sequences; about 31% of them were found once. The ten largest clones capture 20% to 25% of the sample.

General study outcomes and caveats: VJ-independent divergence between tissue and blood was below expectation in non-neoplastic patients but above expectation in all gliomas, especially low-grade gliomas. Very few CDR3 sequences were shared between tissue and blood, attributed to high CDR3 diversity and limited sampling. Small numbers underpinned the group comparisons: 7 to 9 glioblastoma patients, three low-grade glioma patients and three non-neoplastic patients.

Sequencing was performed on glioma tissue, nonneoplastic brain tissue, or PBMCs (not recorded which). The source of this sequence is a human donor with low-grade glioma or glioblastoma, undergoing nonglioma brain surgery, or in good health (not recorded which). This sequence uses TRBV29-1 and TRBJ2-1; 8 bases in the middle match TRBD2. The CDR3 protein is CSVEELAASYNEQFF. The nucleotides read TGCAGCGTTGAAGAACTAGCGGCTTCCTACAATGAGCAGTTCTTC.